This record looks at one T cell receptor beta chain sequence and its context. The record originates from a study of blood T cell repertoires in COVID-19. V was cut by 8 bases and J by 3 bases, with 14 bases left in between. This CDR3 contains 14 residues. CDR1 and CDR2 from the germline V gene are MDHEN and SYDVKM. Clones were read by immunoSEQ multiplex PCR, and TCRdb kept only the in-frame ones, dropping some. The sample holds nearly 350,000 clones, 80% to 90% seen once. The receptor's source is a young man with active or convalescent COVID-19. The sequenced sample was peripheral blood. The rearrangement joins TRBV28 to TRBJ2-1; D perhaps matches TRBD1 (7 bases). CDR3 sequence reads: CASGGQGGYNEQFF. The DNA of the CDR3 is TGTGCCAGCGGAGGGCAGGGGGGCTACAATGAGCAGTTCTTC.